This T cell receptor beta chain comes out of a study of blood T cell repertoires in COVID-19. Overall study: There were acute and convalescent COVID-19 samples, and they came from the United States, Italy and Spain. Sources were T cells, B-cell-depleted T cells, or PBMCs; the material itself was cDNA or gDNA.

CDR1 is SGDLS and CDR2 is YYNGEE in the germline V gene. The CDR3 has 15 amino acids. Unmatched junction bases numbered 7, after V lost 3 bases and J lost 5 bases. In the study's own analysis: Reference gene primer amplification yielded estimated nucleated cell counts. The table came from immunoSEQ multiplex PCR; TCRdb's copy has only in-frame clones and leaves some out. V and J calls and clone size are copied from that table; D and trimming were computed from the DNA. The sample includes more than 45,000 clones, around nine tenths of them seen just once. The sample was peripheral blood. The clonotype originates from a man aged 65 to 79 with acute or convalescent COVID-19. The chain joins TRBV9 to TRBJ2-5; TRBD1 matches 10 bases. Here the CDR3 reads CASSAGDRGVETQYF. The CDR3 nucleotides are TGTGCCAGCAGCGCCGGGGACAGGGGCGTGGAGACCCAGTACTTC. Looking up the rest from reference TRBV9 and TRBJ2-5 gives the full variable domain: DSGVTQTPKHLITATGQRVTLRCSPRSGDLSVYWYQQSLDQGLQFLIQYYNGEERAKGNILERFSAQQFPDLHSELNLSSLELGDSALYFCASSAGDRGVETQYFGPGTRLLVL.